This record covers a single TCR beta chain. This entry comes from a study of blood T cell repertoires in COVID-19. Study in general: Sources were T cells, B-cell-depleted T cells, or PBMCs; the material itself was cDNA or gDNA.

Sequenced by immunoSEQ multiplex PCR; TCRdb stores in-frame clones only, minus some. The sample carries some 42,000 clones, around 90% recorded once. The sequence came from a human donor in a cohort sampled during active COVID-19. The source material was peripheral blood.

The CDR3 protein is CASSQDGSGGEQYF. CDR3 DNA sequence: TGCGCCAGCAGCCAAGATGGGTCGGGTGGGGAGCAGTACTTC. The rearrangement uses TRBV4-3 and TRBJ2-7; no clear D gene. The V gene lost 0 bases and the J gene lost 7 bases, with 13 bases spanning the gap. The CDR3 sequence is 14 residues long. Germline V lookup: CDR1 LGHNA, CDR2 YSLEER.